This is a list of T cell receptor beta chains from one sample in a study of cytomegalovirus exposure and HLA in healthy donors. Data came from immunoSEQ multiplex PCR; TCRdb stores just in-frame clones and leaves some out. Here the sample spans fewer than 110,000 clones, 65% to 85% being singletons. Sequences were obtained from PBMCs. The receptors were gathered from a woman between 40 and 55 years old in good health and CMV-seronegative. The CDR3 runs from the conserved cysteine through the conserved F or W. Each record gives: V gene, D gene, clone size, J gene, CDR3 protein, CDR3 DNA. A D gene is named only where the DNA matches it firmly. The size entry is marked missing in some rows and otherwise reads once, few, many or a size class.

V gene: TRBV2
D gene: TRBD2
clone size: once
J gene: TRBJ2-1
CDR3 protein: CASRMGFARGGPENEQFF
CDR3 DNA: TGTGCCAGCAGGATGGGGTTTGCGCGGGGGGGCCCGGAGAATGAGCAGTTCTTC

V gene: TRBV2
D gene: .
clone size: once
J gene: TRBJ2-7
CDR3 protein: CASSRGRSYEQYF
CDR3 DNA: TGTGCCAGCAGTAGGGGAAGATCCTACGAGCAGTACTTC

V gene: TRBV4-1
D gene: .
clone size: few
J gene: TRBJ2-3
CDR3 protein: CASSQELRSGDTQYF
CDR3 DNA: TGCGCCAGCAGCCAAGAATTGAGGTCCGGGGATACGCAGTATTTT

V gene: TRBV10-3
D gene: TRBD1
clone size: .
J gene: TRBJ1-2
CDR3 protein: CAVSTGDYGYTF
CDR3 DNA: TGTGCCGTCTCAACAGGGGACTATGGCTACACCTTC

V gene: TRBV15
D gene: .
clone size: few
J gene: TRBJ1-1
CDR3 protein: CATSSFRSGLEAFF
CDR3 DNA: TGTGCCACCAGCAGCTTCCGCTCTGGACTTGAAGCTTTCTTT

V gene: TRBV9
D gene: TRBD2
clone size: .
J gene: TRBJ2-1
CDR3 protein: CASSSRAGAGYEQFF
CDR3 DNA: TGTGCCAGCAGCTCCCGAGCGGGAGCGGGTTATGAGCAGTTCTTC

V gene: TRBV21-1
D gene: .
clone size: .
J gene: TRBJ2-1
CDR3 protein: CASSKETSGRGLREQFF
CDR3 DNA: TGTGCCAGCAGCAAAGAAACTAGCGGGAGGGGTTTACGTGAGCAGTTCTTC

V gene: TRBV5-1
D gene: .
clone size: once
J gene: TRBJ1-2
CDR3 protein: CASSLGLGSYGYTF
CDR3 DNA: TGCGCCAGCAGCTTGGGGCTGGGGAGCTATGGCTACACCTTC

V gene: TRBV6-1
D gene: .
clone size: once
J gene: TRBJ1-4
CDR3 protein: CASSGQFEEKLFF
CDR3 DNA: TGTGCCAGCAGTGGACAGTTTGAGGAAAAACTGTTTTTT

V gene: TRBV5-1
D gene: .
clone size: once
J gene: TRBJ2-7
CDR3 protein: CASSLVQGEQYF
CDR3 DNA: TGCGCCAGCAGCTTGGTACAGGGCGAGCAGTACTTC

V gene: TRBV5-1
D gene: TRBD1
clone size: few
J gene: TRBJ1-2
CDR3 protein: CASSLGRGRGGYTF
CDR3 DNA: TGCGCCAGCAGCTTGGGCAGGGGGAGAGGAGGCTACACCTTC

V gene: TRBV19
D gene: TRBD2
clone size: few
J gene: TRBJ2-7
CDR3 protein: CASSIRGSSGSPYEQYF
CDR3 DNA: TGTGCCAGTAGTATAAGAGGGTCTAGCGGGAGCCCCTACGAGCAGTACTTC

V gene: TRBV11-2
D gene: .
clone size: .
J gene: TRBJ2-1
CDR3 protein: CASSLVLPTGGVKYNEQFF
CDR3 DNA: TGTGCCAGCAGCTTAGTCCTACCGACCGGCGGGGTTAAGTACAATGAGCAGTTCTTC

V gene: TRBV7-9
D gene: TRBD1
clone size: .
J gene: TRBJ1-2
CDR3 protein: CSSSLADRINYGYTF
CDR3 DNA: TGTTCCAGCAGCTTAGCGGACAGGATTAACTATGGCTACACCTTC

V gene: TRBV5-1
D gene: .
clone size: .
J gene: TRBJ2-7
CDR3 protein: CASSFGSMENLYEQYF
CDR3 DNA: TGCGCCAGCAGCTTCGGGTCTATGGAGAACTTATACGAGCAGTACTTC

V gene: TRBV29-1
D gene: .
clone size: .
J gene: TRBJ1-2
CDR3 protein: CSVEGNVGGYTF
CDR3 DNA: TGCAGCGTTGAAGGTAATGTCGGTGGCTACACCTTC

V gene: TRBV7-2
D gene: TRBD2
clone size: .
J gene: TRBJ2-1
CDR3 protein: CASSLGTSGYNEQFF
CDR3 DNA: TGTGCCAGCAGCTTAGGGACTAGCGGGTACAATGAGCAGTTCTTC

V gene: TRBV5-1
D gene: .
clone size: .
J gene: TRBJ1-3
CDR3 protein: CASSLSYFSGNTIYF
CDR3 DNA: TGCGCCAGCAGCTTGTCGTATTTCTCTGGAAACACCATATATTTT

V gene: TRBV7-9
D gene: .
clone size: .
J gene: TRBJ2-7
CDR3 protein: CASSQNREPYEQYF
CDR3 DNA: TGTGCCAGCAGCCAAAACAGGGAACCCTACGAGCAGTACTTC

V gene: TRBV7-9
D gene: TRBD1
clone size: .
J gene: TRBJ1-4
CDR3 protein: CASSPLGQGREKLFF
CDR3 DNA: TGTGCCAGCAGCCCTCTGGGACAGGGAAGAGAAAAACTGTTTTTT

V gene: TRBV5-8
D gene: .
clone size: .
J gene: TRBJ1-4
CDR3 protein: CASSFVRRGGGEKLFF
CDR3 DNA: TGTGCCAGCAGCTTCGTCAGGAGGGGAGGGGGTGAAAAACTGTTTTTT

V gene: TRBV7-2
D gene: TRBD1
clone size: .
J gene: TRBJ2-6
CDR3 protein: CASSLDGTGGDGANVLTF
CDR3 DNA: TGTGCCAGCAGCTTAGACGGGACAGGGGGAGATGGGGCCAACGTCCTGACTTTC

V gene: TRBV5-4
D gene: .
clone size: .
J gene: TRBJ2-1
CDR3 protein: CASSSDSVFHNEQFF
CDR3 DNA: TGTGCCAGCAGTTCGGACAGCGTCTTCCACAATGAGCAGTTCTTC

V gene: TRBV10-2
D gene: TRBD2
clone size: few
J gene: TRBJ2-3
CDR3 protein: CAIGGTSGGARTDTQYF
CDR3 DNA: TGCGCCATCGGCGGGACTAGCGGGGGGGCTCGGACAGATACGCAGTATTTT

V gene: TRBV19
D gene: .
clone size: .
J gene: TRBJ1-1
CDR3 protein: CASSEQGHTMAFF
CDR3 DNA: TGTGCCAGTAGTGAACAGGGTCATACTATGGCTTTCTTT

V gene: TRBV2
D gene: .
clone size: once
J gene: TRBJ2-2
CDR3 protein: CASSPYRNTGELFF
CDR3 DNA: TGTGCCAGCAGTCCCTATAGAAACACCGGGGAGCTGTTTTTT

V gene: TRBV11-2
D gene: .
clone size: .
J gene: TRBJ1-2
CDR3 protein: CASSLEGSGYTF
CDR3 DNA: TGTGCCAGCAGCTTAGAGGGGAGTGGCTACACCTTC

V gene: TRBV7-9
D gene: .
clone size: .
J gene: TRBJ1-1
CDR3 protein: CASSSRRGTEAFF
CDR3 DNA: TGTGCCAGCAGCTCCCGCCGGGGCACTGAAGCTTTCTTT

V gene: TRBV29-1
D gene: .
clone size: .
J gene: TRBJ2-7
CDR3 protein: CSVGKLLKNEQYF
CDR3 DNA: TGCAGCGTTGGTAAGCTGCTCAAAAACGAGCAGTACTTC

V gene: TRBV7-6
D gene: .
clone size: .
J gene: TRBJ2-5
CDR3 protein: CASSPSAFQTQYF
CDR3 DNA: TGTGCCAGCAGCCCAAGCGCCTTTCAGACCCAGTACTTC

V gene: TRBV7-9
D gene: .
clone size: .
J gene: TRBJ2-6
CDR3 protein: CASSLDSSGANVLTF
CDR3 DNA: TGTGCCAGCAGCTTAGATAGCTCTGGGGCCAACGTCCTGACTTTC

V gene: TRBV29-1
D gene: TRBD1
clone size: .
J gene: TRBJ2-1
CDR3 protein: CSVVDRSSYNEQFF
CDR3 DNA: TGCAGCGTGGTGGACAGGAGCTCCTACAATGAGCAGTTCTTC

V gene: TRBV15
D gene: .
clone size: .
J gene: TRBJ1-4
CDR3 protein: CATSRELQGPWKKLFF
CDR3 DNA: TGTGCCACCAGCAGAGAATTACAGGGCCCATGGAAAAAACTGTTTTTT